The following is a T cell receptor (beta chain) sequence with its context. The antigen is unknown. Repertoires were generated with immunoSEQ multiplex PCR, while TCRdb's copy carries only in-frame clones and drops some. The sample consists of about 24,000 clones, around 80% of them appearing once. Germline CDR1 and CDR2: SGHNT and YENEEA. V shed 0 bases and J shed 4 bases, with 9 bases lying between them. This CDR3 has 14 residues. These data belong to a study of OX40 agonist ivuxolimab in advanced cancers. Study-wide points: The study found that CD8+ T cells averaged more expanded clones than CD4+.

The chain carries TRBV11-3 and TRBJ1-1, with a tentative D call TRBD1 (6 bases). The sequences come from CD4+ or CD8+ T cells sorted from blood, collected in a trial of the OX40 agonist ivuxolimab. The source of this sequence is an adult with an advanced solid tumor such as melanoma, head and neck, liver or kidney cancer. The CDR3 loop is CASSLDRGTTEAFF. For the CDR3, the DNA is TGTGCCAGCAGCTTAGACAGGGGTACCACTGAAGCTTTCTTT.